The source of this T cell receptor beta chain is a study of control samples from healthy donors and cancer patients. Measured with immunoSEQ multiplex PCR; TCRdb has only the in-frame clones, and not every one. The profile covers around 83,000 clones, with 93% appearing a single time and around 1.3% taken by the ten largest. Sequenced: PBMCs. The sequence came from a woman aged 40 to 50 with lung cancer.

CDR3 nucleotide sequence: TGTGCCAGCTCCCCCGCCGGAGGGTCTTACAATGAGCAGTTCTTC. Residues: CASSPAGGSYNEQFF. V and J are TRBV18 and TRBJ2-1; maybe TRBD2 (6 bases). V was trimmed by 6 bases and J by 4 bases, leaving 16 bases between them. This CDR3 is 15 amino acids long. Germline V gene sequence: CDR1 KGHSH, CDR2 LQKENI.